This is a list of T cell receptor beta chains from one sample in a study of T cell responses to AZD1222 COVID-19 vaccine. Assay used: immunoSEQ multiplex PCR; TCRdb lists only in-frame clones, some missing. The sample lists fewer than 150,000 clones, 80% to 95% occurring once. Sequencing was performed on peripheral blood, taken on day 0 of AZD1222 vaccination. The receptors shown here come from an adult in good health. The CDR3 runs from the conserved cysteine through the conserved F or W. A D gene is named only where the DNA matches it firmly. Rows give clone size only sometimes, using once, few, many, or a class for an expanded clone.

V	J	size	D	DNA	CDR3
TRBV5-6	TRBJ2-3	-	-	TGTGCCAGCAGCTTGTCCAGGGGCCCTTATTCTAGCACAGATACGCAGTATTTT	CASSLSRGPYSSTDTQYF
TRBV4-3	TRBJ2-1	-	TRBD1	TGCGCCAGCAGCCAACTCGTGGGACAGGGGGCCTATGAGCAGTTCTTC	CASSQLVGQGAYEQFF
TRBV5-6	TRBJ1-4	-	-	TGTGCCAGCTACAACAGGGTGACTAATGAAAAACTGTTTTTT	CASYNRVTNEKLFF
TRBV19	TRBJ1-5	-	-	TGTGCCAGTAGTATAGCGGCAGGAAGCAATCAGCCCCAGCATTTT	CASSIAAGSNQPQHF
TRBV10-3	TRBJ2-2	-	TRBD2	TGTGCCATCAGTCAGCGGGAGGTGAACACCGGGGAGCTGTTTTTT	CAISQREVNTGELFF
TRBV25-1	TRBJ1-3	-	-	TGTGCCAGCAGAGACCCGGGGACCGGAAACACCATATATTTT	CASRDPGTGNTIYF
TRBV12-3/TRBV12-4	TRBJ2-3	-	TRBD2	TGTGCCAGCAGAAGAGCGGGAACGCAGTATTTT	CASRRAGTQYF
TRBV15	TRBJ1-6	-	TRBD1	TGTGCCACTGGACAGGATAATTCACCCCTCCACTTT	CATGQDNSPLHF
TRBV2	TRBJ1-2	-	TRBD1	TGTGCCAGCGGGGTAGGGACAGAGGACTATGGCTACACCTTC	CASGVGTEDYGYTF
TRBV19	TRBJ1-5	once	-	TGTGCCAGTAGTATGGGGGGCAATCAGCCCCAGCATTTT	CASSMGGNQPQHF
TRBV4-2	TRBJ2-2	-	TRBD2	TGTGCCAGCAGCCAAGATCTGACTAGCGGACTTATGGGGGAGCTGTTTTTT	CASSQDLTSGLMGELFF
TRBV27	TRBJ1-1	-	TRBD1	TGTGCCAGCAGTTTATTACAGGGGGGCAACACTGAAGCTTTCTTT	CASSLLQGGNTEAFF
TRBV27	TRBJ2-2	-	-	TGTGCCAGCACCGCATACGCGAACACCGGGGAGCTGTTTTTT	CASTAYANTGELFF
TRBV5-1	TRBJ2-3	-	-	TGCGCCAGCAGCTTGGATGGCAGAAACTTAGATACGCAGTATTTT	CASSLDGRNLDTQYF
TRBV12-3/TRBV12-4	TRBJ1-1	-	TRBD1	TGTGCCAGCAGCCGAGAAACAGGGGGTGAAGCTTTCTTT	CASSRETGGEAFF
TRBV28	TRBJ2-5	-	TRBD2	TGTGCCAGCAGCGGTGCGGGGGACCAAGAGACCCAGTACTTC	CASSGAGDQETQYF
TRBV27	TRBJ2-3	-	TRBD2	TGTGCCAGCAGTTTAGGGGGGACTAGCGGCACAGATACGCAGTATTTT	CASSLGGTSGTDTQYF
TRBV6-5	TRBJ1-2	-	TRBD1	TGTGCCACCCTAGATGACAGGGGCTACTATGGCTACACCTTC	CATLDDRGYYGYTF
TRBV7-2	TRBJ2-5	-	TRBD1	TGTGCCAGCAGCACCGCACAGGGGCCCCAGTACTTC	CASSTAQGPQYF
TRBV12-3/TRBV12-4	TRBJ1-5	-	-	TGTGCCAGCAGTTTTCAGGGACAGCCCCAGCATTTT	CASSFQGQPQHF
TRBV3-1/TRBV3-2	TRBJ2-7	-	TRBD2	TGTGCCAGCAGCCAAAGCGGGGGCGAGCAGTACTTC	CASSQSGGEQYF
TRBV6-1	TRBJ2-3	-	TRBD2	TGTGCCAGCAGTGAACTAGCGGGAGGGCCTAGCACAGATACGCAGTATTTT	CASSELAGGPSTDTQYF
TRBV2	TRBJ2-6	-	-	TGTGCCAGCAGTGCGATGGGGGGTGCTGGGGCCAACGTCCTGACTTTC	CASSAMGGAGANVLTF
TRBV2	TRBJ2-7	-	-	TGTGCCAGCACCCGGGACCTAGGGGACGAGCAGTACTTC	CASTRDLGDEQYF
TRBV29-1	TRBJ1-1	-	-	TGCAGCGTTGTACCGAACACTGAAGCTTTCTTT	CSVVPNTEAFF
TRBV28	TRBJ1-2	-	-	TGTGCCAGCAGTCAACAGGGTCCTAACTATGGCTACACCTTC	CASSQQGPNYGYTF
TRBV27	TRBJ2-7	-	-	TGTGCCAGCAGTTTATCGAGCGGAGCCTACGAGCAGTACTTC	CASSLSSGAYEQYF
TRBV19	TRBJ1-2	-	-	TGTGCCAGTAGTAGGGGAGTAGACTATGGCTACACCTTC	CASSRGVDYGYTF
TRBV3-1/TRBV3-2	TRBJ2-3	-	-	TGTGCCAGCAGCCGGACTTCAAGTCCCACAGATACGCAGTATTTT	CASSRTSSPTDTQYF
TRBV15	TRBJ1-5	-	-	TGTGCCACCAGCAGAGGCGGTAGCAATCAGCCCCAGCATTTT	CATSRGGSNQPQHF
TRBV19	TRBJ1-1	-	-	TGTGCCAGTAGTATTTATTCAGGTCGTAACACTGAAGCTTTCTTT	CASSIYSGRNTEAFF
TRBV4-1	TRBJ1-4	-	-	TGCGCCAGCAGCCTCCGCACAGGGATTGAAACTAATGAAAAACTGTTTTTT	CASSLRTGIETNEKLFF
TRBV18	TRBJ2-7	-	TRBD1	TGTGCCAGCTCATCAAGAGGGACAGGATCCTACGAGCAGTACTTC	CASSSRGTGSYEQYF
TRBV6-6	TRBJ1-2	-	TRBD1	TGTGCCAGCACCCAATCGGACAGGGAGCACTATGGCTACACCTTC	CASTQSDREHYGYTF
TRBV15	TRBJ1-1	-	TRBD1	TGTGCCACCAGCAGCGGGACAGGGGTCGACTCTGAAGCTTTCTTT	CATSSGTGVDSEAFF
TRBV11-3	TRBJ2-2	-	-	TGTGCCAGCAGTTTGGGGATCACCGGGGAGCTGTTTTTT	CASSLGITGELFF
TRBV9	TRBJ1-3	-	-	TGTGCCAGCAGCGTTCCAGGAAACACCATATATTTT	CASSVPGNTIYF
TRBV19	TRBJ2-3	once	-	TGTGCCAGTAGTTCACCCCTAGGACAGCGAGGAGATACGCAGTATTTT	CASSSPLGQRGDTQYF
TRBV7-3	TRBJ2-3	-	-	TGTGCCAGCAGCCCCCTCCGGCGGACGGGTACGCAGTATTTT	CASSPLRRTGTQYF
TRBV5-3	TRBJ1-2	few	TRBD1	TGTGCCAGAAGCCCCGGACAGGGGGCGAATGGCTACACCTTC	CARSPGQGANGYTF
TRBV5-1	TRBJ1-2	-	TRBD1	TGCGCCAGCAGCTCCGGGGACAGGGGCTATGGCTACACCTTC	CASSSGDRGYGYTF